The 18 T cell receptor beta chains reported below all come from one sample, sequenced in a study of control samples from healthy donors and cancer patients. Data came from immunoSEQ multiplex PCR; TCRdb stores just in-frame clones and leaves some out. This sample has 70,000 to 80,000 clones, with roughly 90% found just once. The sequenced sample was PBMCs. The receptors were sampled from a woman aged 60-70 years with head and neck cancer.

The CDR3 loop reads CASSQVFGTAPNQPQHF. CDR3 nucleotide sequence: TGTGCCAGCAGCCAAGTTTTCGGGACAGCTCCCAATCAGCCCCAGCATTTT. This sequence joins TRBV4-2 and TRBJ1-5, with 7 bases matching TRBD1. With 1 base clipped from V and 3 bases from J, the junction kept 9 bases outside the gene matches. Germline values: CDR1 LGHNA, CDR2 YNFKEQ. The CDR3 is 17 residues long.

This sequence joins TRBV4-3 and TRBJ1-2, with TRBD1 matching over 7 bases. The CDR3 extends over 14 amino acids. Unmatched junction bases numbered 3, after V lost 0 bases and J lost 5 bases. Germline V gene data show CDR1 as LGHNA and CDR2 as YSLEER. Written as DNA, the CDR3 is TGCGCCAGCAGCCAAGATGTACAGGGGTATGGCTACACCTTC. It yields the protein CASSQDVQGYGYTF.

This chain connects TRBV7-9 to TRBJ1-1, with D tentatively TRBD1 (5 bases). The CDR3 has 15 amino acids. V lost 0 bases, J lost 2 bases, and 10 bases lay in between. The germline V gene has CDR1 SEHNR and CDR2 FQNEAQ (reference sequence). CDR3 in DNA: TGTGCCAGCAGCTTAGCGGCAGGGAAAAACACTGAAGCTTTCTTT. This encodes CASSLAAGKNTEAFF.

This sequence joins TRBV18 and TRBJ1-6, with 9 bases identical to TRBD1. The germline CDR1 and CDR2 sequences are KGHSH and LQKENI. With 1 base clipped from V and 7 bases from J, the junction kept 2 bases outside the gene matches. The CDR3 loop spans 15 amino acids. CDR3: CASSPLGQGNSPLHF. The DNA for the CDR3 is TGTGCCAGCTCACCACTGGGACAGGGAAATTCACCCCTCCACTTT.

V is TRBV5-6 and J is TRBJ2-2; the D is unclear. V was shortened by 0 bases and J by 5 bases, with 5 bases between the two germline ends. Germline V gives CDR1 SGHDT, CDR2 YYEEEE. This CDR3 is 13 amino acids long. This chain's CDR3 is CASSLVLTGELFF. The DNA for the CDR3 is TGTGCCAGCAGCTTGGTGTTAACCGGGGAGCTGTTTTTT.

This chain connects TRBV29-1 to TRBJ1-5, with 7 nucleotides matching TRBD1. V lost 5 bases and J lost 5; bases outside the gene matches: 6. The CDR3 has 13 amino acids. Germline V gene sequence: CDR1 SQVTM, CDR2 ANQGSEA. As DNA, the CDR3 is TGCAGCGTTAGAGCAGGGGGGGATCAGCCCCAGCATTTT. Protein product: CSVRAGGDQPQHF.

The chain employs TRBV6-2 or TRBV6-3 and TRBJ2-1; TRBD2 aligns across 11 bases. V shed 6 bases and J 4 bases; nucleotides not matched to a gene: 8. CDR3 length: 16 residues. In germline, CDR1 is MNHEY, CDR2 SVGEGT. CDR3 nucleotide sequence: TGTGCCAGCAGCCCATCCGGGACTAGCGGATACAATGAGCAGTTCTTC. The encoded protein is CASSPSGTSGYNEQFF.

The J gene is TRBJ2-2, the V gene TRBV9; TRBD2 matches at 14 bases. Germline-derived CDR1 and CDR2 are SGDLS and YYNGEE. The CDR3 is 16 residues long. The V gene end was trimmed by 4 bases and the J gene end by 6 bases; junction bases not matched to a gene: 5. The CDR3 DNA is TGTGCCAGCAGCTCACGACTAGCGGGAGGGCCCGGGGAGCTGTTTTTT. Translated: CASSSRLAGGPGELFF.

The chain employs TRBV18 and TRBJ2-5; the D gene is possibly TRBD1 (5 bases). The germline V and J ends were trimmed by 4 bases and 0 bases, with 9 bases remaining between them. Germline CDR1 is KGHSH and CDR2 is LQKENI. This CDR3 comprises 14 residues. The CDR3: CASSQQGHQETQYF. The CDR3 nucleotides read TGTGCCAGCTCACAGCAGGGTCACCAAGAGACCCAGTACTTC.

V usage is TRBV5-8 and J usage is TRBJ2-7; D is unresolved. The V and J ends lost 7 bases and 2 bases respectively, with 19 bases between them. Germline V gene sequence: CDR1 SGHTS, CDR2 YDEGEE. The CDR3 runs 15 residues. CDR3 sequence: CASEGPEKDPYEQYF. In DNA, the CDR3 is TGTGCCAGCGAAGGGCCCGAGAAAGACCCCTACGAGCAGTACTTC.

The rearrangement joins TRBV7-6 to TRBJ2-1; 8 nucleotides align to TRBD2. The germline V gene encodes CDR1 SGHVS and CDR2 FNYEAQ. The CDR3 extends over 15 amino acids. V lost 1 base to trimming and J lost 7 bases; unmatched junction nucleotides: 6. In DNA, the CDR3 is TGTGCCAGCAGCTTAGTTGCGGGAGGTTGGAATGAGCAGTTCTTC. Translation: CASSLVAGGWNEQFF.

The rearrangement joins TRBV30 to TRBJ1-3; D is unclear. Looked up from germline, CDR1 is GTSNPN and CDR2 is SVGIG (reference sequence). The CDR3 is made up of 13 amino acids. Trimming took 3 bases from V and 4 from J, leaving 10 bases between them. The CDR3 protein is CAWRTLRGNTIYF. CDR3 DNA: TGTGCCTGGAGGACCCTTAGAGGAAACACCATATATTTT.

J is TRBJ2-7 and V is TRBV5-8, with a possible D match to TRBD1 (6 bases). This CDR3 region has 16 residues. Trimming left V 0 bases short and J 4 bases short, with 17 bases between. Per germline, CDR1 SGHTS and CDR2 YDEGEE. The chain's CDR3 is CASSLARGVESYEQYF. In nucleotides, the CDR3 is TGTGCCAGCAGCTTGGCCAGGGGTGTCGAGTCATACGAGCAGTACTTC.

This clone was seen more than once but under ten times. V is TRBV6-2 or TRBV6-3 and J is TRBJ2-1; 9 nucleotides match TRBD2. V lost 6 bases to trimming and J lost 4 bases; unmatched junction nucleotides: 10. This CDR3 spans 16 amino acids. Germline V lookup: CDR1 MNHEY, CDR2 SVGEGT. The CDR3 is CASSGLSGSTYNEQFF. CDR3 DNA: TGTGCCAGCAGCGGGCTTAGCGGGAGTACTTACAATGAGCAGTTCTTC.

This chain links TRBV29-1 with TRBJ1-4; D not certain. Trimming took off 7 bases at V and 6 bases at J, with 12 bases between the two ends. CDR1 is SQVTM, CDR2 ANQGSEA, per germline. CDR3 length equals 12 residues. CDR3 in DNA: TGCAGCGCTGGGAGTAGGGATGAAAAACTGTTTTTT. Translated, it gives CSAGSRDEKLFF.

The chain is built from TRBV27 and TRBJ2-1; D might be TRBD2 (5 bases). CDR3 size: 14 residues. V lost 7 bases and J 2 bases, leaving 12 bases between the germline ends. CDR1 and CDR2 (germline): MNHEY, SMNVEV (reference sequence). The CDR3 coding sequence is TGTGCCAGCAACGCTGCCGGGGCCTACAATGAGCAGTTCTTC. Amino acids: CASNAAGAYNEQFF.

V usage is TRBV28 and J usage is TRBJ2-3; a possible D gene is TRBD2 (5 bases). CDR1 and CDR2 from the germline V gene are MDHEN and SYDVKM. V dropped 6 bases and J dropped 0 bases, with 16 bases sitting between them. This CDR3 has 16 residues. DNA of the CDR3: TGTGCCAGCAGCCGGATAACTAGGCCTAGCACAGATACGCAGTATTTT. Its translation: CASSRITRPSTDTQYF.

V and J are TRBV2 and TRBJ1-2; possibly TRBD1 for D (6 bases). The CDR3 length is 13 residues. CDR1 and CDR2 (germline): SNHLY, FYNNEI. Trimming stripped 6 bases from V and 8 bases from J, with 16 bases between. In DNA, the CDR3 is TGTGCCAGCAGGACGGTTCCGGGACAAGGCTACACCTTC. Encoded protein: CASRTVPGQGYTF.